This T cell receptor beta chain was recovered during a study of T cell responses to AZD1222 COVID-19 vaccine. The assay was immunoSEQ multiplex PCR, and TCRdb's table has in-frame clones only and misses some. The sample carries 200,000 to 250,000 clones, roughly 91% recorded once. Overall study results and limits: Mostly white British, mostly female donors; authors suggested clonal diversity may be underestimated. Dominant CD4 TCR responses targeted spike regions 160-218 and 743-854. Rises in breadth and depth of Spike-specific TCRs came after two AZD1222 doses.

Germline CDR1 MNHEY, CDR2 SMNVEV (reference sequence). The ends lost 6 bases at V and 9 bases at J; junction bases unmatched: 8. The CDR3 length is 14 residues. Worth noting for this clone: Its antigen is not known.

Here the sequenced sample was peripheral blood, taken on day 0 of MenACWY control vaccination. This clonotype was sampled from an adult in good health. V is TRBV27 and J is TRBJ2-6; 7 nucleotides agree with TRBD1. CDR3 bases: TGTGCCAGCAGAAGGACAGGAGAGGGCAACGTCCTGACTTTC. This gives the protein CASRRTGEGNVLTF. The full variable domain, its missing parts supplied by reference TRBV27 and TRBJ2-6, is EAQVTQNPRYLITVTGKKLTVTCSQNMNHEYMSWYRQDPGLGLRQIYYSMNVEVTDKGDVPEGYKVSRKEKRNFPLILESPSPNQTSLYFCASRRTGEGNVLTFGAGSRLTVL.